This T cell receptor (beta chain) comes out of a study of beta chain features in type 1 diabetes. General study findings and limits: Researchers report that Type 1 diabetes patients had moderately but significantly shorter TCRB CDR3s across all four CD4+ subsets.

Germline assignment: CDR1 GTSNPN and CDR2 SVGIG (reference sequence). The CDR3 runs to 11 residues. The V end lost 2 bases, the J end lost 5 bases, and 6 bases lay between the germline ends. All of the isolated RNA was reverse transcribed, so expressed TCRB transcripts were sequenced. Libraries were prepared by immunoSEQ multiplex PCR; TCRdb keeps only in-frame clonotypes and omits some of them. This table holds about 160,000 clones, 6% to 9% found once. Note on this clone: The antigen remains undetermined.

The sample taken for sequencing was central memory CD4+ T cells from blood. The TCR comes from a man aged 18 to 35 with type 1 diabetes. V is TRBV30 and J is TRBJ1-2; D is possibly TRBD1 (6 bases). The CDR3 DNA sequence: TGTGCCTGGAGTCAGGGGTATGGCTACACCTTC. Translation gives CAWSQGYGYTF.